Listed below are T cell receptor beta chains from one sample, sequenced in a study of blood T cell repertoires in COVID-19. Here immunoSEQ multiplex PCR was the method, and the copy in TCRdb shows in-frame clones only, minus some. The table lists about 170,000 clones, over 80% of them singletons. Sample: peripheral blood. The receptor source for this set is a woman of 80 years or more with COVID-19, enrolled during active disease. CDR3s include the opening cysteine and the closing phenylalanine or tryptophan. The order of the fields is V gene, J gene, CDR3 protein.

v_call: TRBV5-6
j_call: TRBJ1-1
cdr3_aa: CASSRPGGVSLVF

v_call: TRBV2
j_call: TRBJ1-6
cdr3_aa: CASRDSGNSPLHF

v_call: TRBV7-3
j_call: TRBJ1-6
cdr3_aa: CASSSRQGPLHF

v_call: TRBV7-2
j_call: TRBJ1-2
cdr3_aa: CASSLLGVNYGYTF

v_call: TRBV27
j_call: TRBJ1-2
cdr3_aa: CATLGPAAHYGYTF

v_call: TRBV21-1
j_call: TRBJ1-1
cdr3_aa: CASSKRQLVEAFF

v_call: TRBV6-1
j_call: TRBJ1-2
cdr3_aa: CASSEMRDGNYGYTF

v_call: TRBV2
j_call: TRBJ2-1
cdr3_aa: CASSDGVYNEQFF

v_call: TRBV6-5
j_call: TRBJ2-7
cdr3_aa: CATSGWGDSTYEQYF

v_call: TRBV3-1/TRBV3-2
j_call: TRBJ2-1
cdr3_aa: CASSPFGVNEQFF

v_call: TRBV5-4
j_call: TRBJ2-1
cdr3_aa: CASRLGQGDRNEQFF

v_call: TRBV11-2
j_call: TRBJ2-5
cdr3_aa: CASSPRPRAAHQETQYF

v_call: TRBV9
j_call: TRBJ2-5
cdr3_aa: CASSVEWNSPETQYF

v_call: TRBV2
j_call: TRBJ1-5
cdr3_aa: CASSQTEDQPQHF

v_call: TRBV5-4
j_call: TRBJ1-4
cdr3_aa: CASSLAGREDEKLFF

v_call: TRBV29-1
j_call: TRBJ2-1
cdr3_aa: CSVQPGQGYEQFF

v_call: TRBV13
j_call: TRBJ2-3
cdr3_aa: CASSPSHNPDTQYF

v_call: TRBV28
j_call: TRBJ1-5
cdr3_aa: CASTIPGDQPQHF

v_call: TRBV7-9
j_call: TRBJ2-3
cdr3_aa: CASDPEGATDTQYF

v_call: TRBV29-1
j_call: TRBJ1-1
cdr3_aa: CSAREGQANTEAFF

v_call: TRBV6-5
j_call: TRBJ2-7
cdr3_aa: CASKQRQTYYEQYF

v_call: TRBV5-8
j_call: TRBJ2-7
cdr3_aa: CASREQGRRGEQYF

v_call: TRBV7-3
j_call: TRBJ2-1
cdr3_aa: CASSFNGQGGYNEQFF

v_call: TRBV7-5
j_call: TRBJ1-2
cdr3_aa: CVRSLDQGAGHTF

v_call: TRBV4-2
j_call: TRBJ2-7
cdr3_aa: CASSQPGYEQYF